This T cell receptor beta chain emerged from a study of blood T cell repertoires in COVID-19. This table comes from immunoSEQ multiplex PCR, and its TCRdb copy is limited to in-frame clones, with some not included. The sample holds roughly 67,000 clones; approximately 93% are singletons and the top ten take roughly 2.7%. This CDR3 comprises 12 residues. V shed 8 bases and J shed 2 bases, with 7 bases lying between them. This chain joins TRBV12-3 or TRBV12-4 and TRBJ1-5, with a weak D call TRBD1 (6 bases). Sequencing was performed on peripheral blood. The sequence was collected from a man between 70 and 80 years old with active COVID-19. The CDR3 DNA sequence: TGTGCCAGCGGGGGCGGCAATCAGCCCCAGCATTTT. Encoded protein: CASGGGNQPQHF.